These T cell receptor beta chains were read from a single sample in a study of cytomegalovirus exposure and HLA in healthy donors. Measured with immunoSEQ multiplex PCR; TCRdb has only the in-frame clones, and not every one. This table holds 180,000 or so clones, approximately 84% found once. Sequences were obtained from PBMCs. These receptors were collected from a female donor in good health and CMV-seronegative. The conserved cysteine and the conserved F or W are not part of the CDR3 here. The order of the fields is D gene, V gene, CDR3 protein. A D gene is named only where the DNA matches it firmly.

.	TRBV7-2	ASSRTRDSSYEQY
.	TRBV6-5	ASSSRYEQY
.	TRBV18	ASSPAGGDTEAF
TRBD2	TRBV5-1	ASSLAGGDADTQY
.	TRBV11-2	ASSSGGREAF
.	TRBV6-5	ASSYQGAQY
.	TRBV4-1	ASSQVSPTYEQY
.	TRBV6-5	ATGGPLNTEAF
TRBD2	TRBV10-3	AIMASAGAYNEQF
TRBD1	TRBV28	ASSSGQGYEQY
TRBD1	TRBV7-8	ASSSSRGRANYGYT
TRBD1	TRBV2	ASGKDRGPDTQY
TRBD1	TRBV30	AWKGQGPYEQY
.	TRBV18	ASSLSRNEKLF
.	TRBV27	ASSLSEVTETQY
TRBD1	TRBV2	ASSGQGAGGYT
TRBD1	TRBV9	ASSVGAGGNYGYT
.	TRBV7-9	ASSPRGPDTQY
.	TRBV27	ASSLSRGYEQY
TRBD2	TRBV2	ASRQISGSRDNEQF
TRBD1	TRBV18	ASSLGQPNQPQH
.	TRBV19	ASTPRRTGSGANVLT
.	TRBV9	ASSVGMNTEAF
.	TRBV5-1	ASSLDQVGNTIY
TRBD1	TRBV2	ASVGWDSNTDTQY
TRBD1	TRBV29-1	SVLLTGGFTGELF
TRBD2	TRBV7-9	SSSSLLGREGKTYEQY
TRBD1	TRBV6-5	ASKPQGADNEQF
TRBD1	TRBV14	ASSQETGEAEQF
TRBD1	TRBV11-3	ASSFKTGGSNQPQH